The TCR beta chain under discussion was sequenced for a study of blood T cell repertoires in COVID-19. Study-wide context: Material from acute and convalescent COVID-19 was sourced from the United States, Italy and Spain. Sources were T cells, B-cell-depleted T cells, or PBMCs; the material itself was cDNA or gDNA.

Original data processing: Estimation of nucleated cell counts relied on the amplification of reference gene primers. TCRdb's table, derived via immunoSEQ multiplex PCR, lists solely in-frame clones and lacks some. V, J and clone size are those of that table, while D and trimming were read from the DNA. Of tens of thousands of clones in the sample, over 75% were seen once. This CDR3 contains 16 residues. CDR1 SGHVS and CDR2 FNYEAQ come from the germline V gene. Between the trimmed V and J ends, which lost 2 bases and 2 bases, there was a span of 13 bases. Sequencing used peripheral blood. This TCR was recovered from a human donor in a cohort sampled during active COVID-19. The chain employs TRBV7-6 and TRBJ1-5; D not resolved. CDR3 loop: CASSLKGGQGNQPQHF. CDR3 nucleotides: TGTGCCAGCAGCTTAAAAGGCGGGCAGGGCAATCAGCCCCAGCATTTT.